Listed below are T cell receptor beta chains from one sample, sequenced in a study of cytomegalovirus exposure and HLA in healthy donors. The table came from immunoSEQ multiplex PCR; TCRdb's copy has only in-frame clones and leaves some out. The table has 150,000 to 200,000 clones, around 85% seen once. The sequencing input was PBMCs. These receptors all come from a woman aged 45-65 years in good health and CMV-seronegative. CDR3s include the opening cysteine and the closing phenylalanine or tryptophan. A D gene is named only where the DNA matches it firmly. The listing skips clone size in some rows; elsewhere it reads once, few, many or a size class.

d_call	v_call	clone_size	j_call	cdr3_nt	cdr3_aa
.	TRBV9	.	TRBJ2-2	TGTGCCAGCATGGGTTACCAGGGGGGAACCGGGGAGCTGTTTTTT	CASMGYQGGTGELFF
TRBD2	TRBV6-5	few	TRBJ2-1	TGTGCCAGCACGGGGAGGGCCCAGTCTCGTGAGCAGTTCTTC	CASTGRAQSREQFF
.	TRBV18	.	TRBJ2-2	TGTGCCAGCTCAACACGACAGTCGAACACCGGGGAGCTGTTTTTT	CASSTRQSNTGELFF
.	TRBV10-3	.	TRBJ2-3	TGTGCCATCAGTGACGCGGGCGGGTTCACCTCAACGCAGTATTTT	CAISDAGGFTSTQYF
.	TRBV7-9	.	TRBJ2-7	TGTGCCAGCAGCTTAGGGAAACGCCGGGGCGAGCAGTACTTC	CASSLGKRRGEQYF
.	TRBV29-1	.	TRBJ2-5	TGCAGCGTTGTAGATGTGGCAGAGACCCAGTACTTC	CSVVDVAETQYF
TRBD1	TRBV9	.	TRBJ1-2	TGTGCCAGCAGCGTAGCCGCCGCACAGGGGGCAGGCTATGGCTACACCTTC	CASSVAAAQGAGYGYTF
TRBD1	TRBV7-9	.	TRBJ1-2	TGTGCCAGCAACCCCTGGGGGACAGACCCTAGCTATGGCTACACCTTC	CASNPWGTDPSYGYTF
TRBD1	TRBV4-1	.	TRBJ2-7	TGCGCCAGCAGCCAGACCGGGACAGGGGGGTACGAGCAGTACTTC	CASSQTGTGGYEQYF
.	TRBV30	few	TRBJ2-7	TGTGCCTGGAGAAAGGGGTCCTCCTACGAGCAGTACTTC	CAWRKGSSYEQYF
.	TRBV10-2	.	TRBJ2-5	TGCGCCAGCAGGGACTTACAAGAGACCCAGTACTTC	CASRDLQETQYF
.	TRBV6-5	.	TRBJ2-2	TGTGCCAGCAGTTACTTAGACACTAGGGCGGGGGAGCTGTTTTTT	CASSYLDTRAGELFF
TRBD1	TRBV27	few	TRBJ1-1	TGTGCCAGCAGGAGGACAGGGGCTGAAGCTTTCTTT	CASRRTGAEAFF
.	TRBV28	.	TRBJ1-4	TGTGCCAGCAGTTCCACCGGACGGTCGGGGGAAAAACTGTTTTTT	CASSSTGRSGEKLFF
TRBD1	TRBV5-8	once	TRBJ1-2	TGTGCCAGCAGCTTTTCGGGGACAGGGAGGGACTATGGCTACACCTTC	CASSFSGTGRDYGYTF
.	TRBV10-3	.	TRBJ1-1	TGTGCCATCAGTGGAATAGGTCGGGGGGACACTGAAGCTTTCTTT	CAISGIGRGDTEAFF
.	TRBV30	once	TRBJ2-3	TGTGCCTGGAACATTCGACTCGCAGATACGCAGTATTTT	CAWNIRLADTQYF
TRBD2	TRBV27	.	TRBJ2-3	TGTGCCACCTCTAGGACTAGCGGGATATTGGTGACAGATACGCAGTATTTT	CATSRTSGILVTDTQYF
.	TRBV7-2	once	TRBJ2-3	TGTGCCAGCAGCTTACAAGCGGAGGTCGGGAATACGCAGTATTTT	CASSLQAEVGNTQYF
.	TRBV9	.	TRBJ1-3	TGTGCCAGCAGCCCCCAGGACACGTCTGGAAACACCATATATTTT	CASSPQDTSGNTIYF
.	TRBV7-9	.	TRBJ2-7	TGTGCCAGCAGCTTAACACCGAACTACGAGCAGTACTTC	CASSLTPNYEQYF
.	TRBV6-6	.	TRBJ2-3	TGTGCCAGCAGCTACAAAGCCACGCCCACAGATACGCAGTATTTT	CASSYKATPTDTQYF
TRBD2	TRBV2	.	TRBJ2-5	TGTGCCAGCGGGGGACTAGCGGGAGGGGGAGAGACCCAGTACTTC	CASGGLAGGGETQYF
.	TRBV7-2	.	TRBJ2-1	TGTGCCAGCAGCCTCATACTCCAGGGGGAGCAGTTCTTC	CASSLILQGEQFF
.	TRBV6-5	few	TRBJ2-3	TGTGCCAGCAGTGGTCAACGTGGCCCTGCAGATACGCAGTATTTT	CASSGQRGPADTQYF
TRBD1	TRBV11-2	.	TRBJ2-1	TGTGCCAGCAGCTTCCCAGGGGGCTCCTACAATGAGCAGTTCTTC	CASSFPGGSYNEQFF
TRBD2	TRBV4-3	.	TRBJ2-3	TGCGCCAGCAGCCAAGAGTTGGGGACTAGCGGGAGAAGAGATACGCAGTATTTT	CASSQELGTSGRRDTQYF
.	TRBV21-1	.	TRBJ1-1	TGTGCCAGCAGCAAAGCAGCGAATCGAAGAGCCCCGTTAAGGGAAGCTTTCTTT	CASSKAANRRAPLREAFF
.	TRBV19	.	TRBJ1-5	TGTGCCAGTAGTATGCGACAGATTAATCAGCCCCAGCATTTT	CASSMRQINQPQHF
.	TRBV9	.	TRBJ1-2	TGTGCCAGCGAAGGGGCGTCCAGCTATGGCTACACCTTC	CASEGASSYGYTF
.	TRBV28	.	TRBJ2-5	TGTGCCAGCAGTGACGGACAGAGAAGTCAAGAGACCCAGTACTTC	CASSDGQRSQETQYF